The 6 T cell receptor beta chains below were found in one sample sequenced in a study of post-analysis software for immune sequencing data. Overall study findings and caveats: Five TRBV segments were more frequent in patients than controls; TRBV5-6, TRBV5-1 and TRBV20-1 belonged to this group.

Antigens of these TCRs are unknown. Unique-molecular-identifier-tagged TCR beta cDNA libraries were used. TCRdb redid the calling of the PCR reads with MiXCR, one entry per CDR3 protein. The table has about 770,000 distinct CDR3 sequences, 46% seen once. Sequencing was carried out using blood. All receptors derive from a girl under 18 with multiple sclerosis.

The CDR3 coding sequence is TGTGCCAGCAGCACCCGGACGAACATGAACACTGAAGCTTTCTTT. As protein: CASSTRTNMNTEAFF. The rearrangement links TRBV3-1 to TRBJ1-1; D gene uncertain. Germline CDR1 reads LGHDT; CDR2 reads YNNKEL (reference sequence). V was cut by 5 bases and J by 0 bases, with 13 bases left in between. The CDR3 is made up of 15 amino acids.

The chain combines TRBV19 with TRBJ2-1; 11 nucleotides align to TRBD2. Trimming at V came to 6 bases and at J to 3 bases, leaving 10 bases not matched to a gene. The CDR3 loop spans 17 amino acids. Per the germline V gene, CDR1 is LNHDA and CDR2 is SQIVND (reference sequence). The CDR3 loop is CASSLPTTSGSYNEQFF. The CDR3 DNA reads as TGTGCCAGTAGCCTTCCAACAACTAGCGGGAGCTACAATGAGCAGTTCTTC.

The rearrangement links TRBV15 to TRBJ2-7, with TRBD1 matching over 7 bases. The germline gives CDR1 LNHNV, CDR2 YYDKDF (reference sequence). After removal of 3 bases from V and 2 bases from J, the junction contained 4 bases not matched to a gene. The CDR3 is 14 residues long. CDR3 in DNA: TGTGCCACCAGCAGCAGGGGGAATCCCTACGAGCAGTACTTC. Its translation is CATSSRGNPYEQYF.

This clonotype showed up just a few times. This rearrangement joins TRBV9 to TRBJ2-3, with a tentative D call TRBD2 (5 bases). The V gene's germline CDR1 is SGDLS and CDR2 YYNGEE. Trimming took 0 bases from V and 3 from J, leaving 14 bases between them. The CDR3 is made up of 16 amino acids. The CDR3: CASSVGASLKTDTQYF. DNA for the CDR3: TGTGCCAGCAGCGTAGGGGCTAGCTTAAAAACAGATACGCAGTATTTT.

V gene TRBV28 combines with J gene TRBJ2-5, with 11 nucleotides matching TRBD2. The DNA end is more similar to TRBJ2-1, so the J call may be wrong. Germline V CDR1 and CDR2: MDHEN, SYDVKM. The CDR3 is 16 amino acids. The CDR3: CASSRRLAGNQETQFF. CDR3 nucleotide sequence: TGTGCCAGCAGCCGGCGACTAGCGGGGAACCAAGAGACCCAGTTCTTC.

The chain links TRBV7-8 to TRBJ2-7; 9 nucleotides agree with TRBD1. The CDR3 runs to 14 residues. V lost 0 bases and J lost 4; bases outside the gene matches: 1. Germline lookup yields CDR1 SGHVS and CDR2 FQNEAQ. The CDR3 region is CASSLATGGYEQYF. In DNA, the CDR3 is TGTGCCAGCAGCTTAGCGACAGGGGGGTACGAGCAGTACTTC.